These T cell receptor beta chains were read from a single sample in a study of Graves' ophthalmopathy and Graves' hyperthyroidism. TCRdb used MiXCR to reprocess the multiplex PCR reads, holding one entry per CDR3 protein. The sample carries 150,000 to 200,000 distinct CDR3 sequences, around two fifths recorded once. Material: peripheral blood. The receptors come from a man between 25 and 39 years old with Graves' ophthalmopathy. Each CDR3 is given with its conserved first and last residue. Fields, in order: CDR3 length, D gene, J gene, V gene, clone size, CDR3 DNA, CDR3 protein. The D gene is left open where the match is weak. Not every row has a clone size; where given, it reads once, few, many or a size class.

len: 11
d_gene: .
j_gene: TRBJ2-5
v_gene: TRBV9
abundance: many
CDR3nt: TGTGCCAGCAGCCCCCGGAGAACCCAGTACTTC
CDR3aa: CASSPRRTQYF

len: 16
d_gene: .
j_gene: TRBJ2-7
v_gene: TRBV11-2
abundance: many
CDR3nt: TGTGCCAGCAGCTTATCCGGGACCCAAGTTGTCTACGAGCAGTACTTC
CDR3aa: CASSLSGTQVVYEQYF

len: 17
d_gene: TRBD2
j_gene: TRBJ2-4
v_gene: TRBV19
abundance: .
CDR3nt: TGTGCCAGTAGCCTCACCGGGACTAGCGGGTTCAAAAACATTCAGTACTTC
CDR3aa: CASSLTGTSGFKNIQYF

len: 15
d_gene: TRBD2
j_gene: TRBJ2-2
v_gene: TRBV4-3
abundance: many
CDR3nt: TGCGCCAGCAGCCAAGATCTAGCGGATACCGGGGAGCTGTTTTTT
CDR3aa: CASSQDLADTGELFF

len: 12
d_gene: .
j_gene: TRBJ2-7
v_gene: TRBV28
abundance: .
CDR3nt: TGTGCCAGCATTGGACTGCTTCGCGAGCAGTACTTC
CDR3aa: CASIGLLREQYF

len: 14
d_gene: TRBD1
j_gene: TRBJ2-2
v_gene: TRBV28
abundance: many
CDR3nt: TGTGCCAGCAGTAACAGGGGCGCCCTGGGGGAGCTGTTTTTT
CDR3aa: CASSNRGALGELFF

len: 13
d_gene: .
j_gene: TRBJ2-5
v_gene: TRBV20-1
abundance: many
CDR3nt: TGCAGTGCCATAGCGGAGGGGGGAGAGACCCAGTACTTC
CDR3aa: CSAIAEGGETQYF

len: 13
d_gene: TRBD2
j_gene: TRBJ2-5
v_gene: TRBV19
abundance: .
CDR3nt: TGTGCCAGTAGTGCCGTCGGGGGGGAGACCCAGTACTTC
CDR3aa: CASSAVGGETQYF

len: 14
d_gene: .
j_gene: TRBJ2-5
v_gene: TRBV6-1
abundance: once
CDR3nt: TGTGCCAGCAGTACCACCGGGGCACCGGAGACCCAGTACTTC
CDR3aa: CASSTTGAPETQYF

len: 13
d_gene: TRBD1
j_gene: TRBJ1-5
v_gene: TRBV4-3
abundance: many
CDR3nt: TGCGCCAGCAGCCAAGATCTGGACAGGCCTCGGCATTTT
CDR3aa: CASSQDLDRPRHF

len: 13
d_gene: .
j_gene: TRBJ1-5
v_gene: TRBV24-1
abundance: many
CDR3nt: TGTGCCACCCAATCGTCTCGAAATCAGCCCCAGCATTTT
CDR3aa: CATQSSRNQPQHF

len: 14
d_gene: .
j_gene: TRBJ1-6
v_gene: TRBV20-1
abundance: many
CDR3nt: TGCAGTGCTAGAGACGTGGGACACACTTCACCCCTCCACTTT
CDR3aa: CSARDVGHTSPLHF

len: 14
d_gene: .
j_gene: TRBJ2-2
v_gene: TRBV24-1
abundance: .
CDR3nt: TGTGCCACCAGTGGAGGGGCGGACACCGGGGAGCTGTTTTTT
CDR3aa: CATSGGADTGELFF

len: 13
d_gene: TRBD2
j_gene: TRBJ2-7
v_gene: TRBV12-3/TRBV12-4
abundance: .
CDR3nt: TGTGCCAGCAGTTGGGGACTAGCCTACGAGCAGTACTTC
CDR3aa: CASSWGLAYEQYF

len: 17
d_gene: .
j_gene: TRBJ1-1
v_gene: TRBV28
abundance: .
CDR3nt: TGTGCCAGCAGTTTATGGCCGGGGACTGAGATGAACACTGAAGCTTTCTTT
CDR3aa: CASSLWPGTEMNTEAFF

len: 14
d_gene: .
j_gene: TRBJ2-6
v_gene: TRBV28
abundance: many
CDR3nt: TGTGCCAGCAGCTCCCCGGCTGGGGCCAACGTCCTGACTTTC
CDR3aa: CASSSPAGANVLTF

len: 12
d_gene: .
j_gene: TRBJ1-6
v_gene: TRBV6-1
abundance: .
CDR3nt: TGTGCCAGCAGTACGGGGAGTTCACCCCTCCACTTT
CDR3aa: CASSTGSSPLHF

len: 14
d_gene: .
j_gene: TRBJ2-2
v_gene: TRBV5-1
abundance: many
CDR3nt: TGCGCCAGCCGCGGACACCCACTAGAAGTGGAGCTGTTTTTT
CDR3aa: CASRGHPLEVELFF

len: 14
d_gene: .
j_gene: TRBJ2-5
v_gene: TRBV30
abundance: few
CDR3nt: TGTGCCTGGAGTGTAGGAGCGGGCACGGAGGCCCAGTACTTC
CDR3aa: CAWSVGAGTEAQYF

len: 16
d_gene: .
j_gene: TRBJ2-5
v_gene: TRBV6-5
abundance: many
CDR3nt: TGTGCCAGCAGTTACTCGAGGAACAGGGTCGTGGAGACCCAGTACTTC
CDR3aa: CASSYSRNRVVETQYF

len: 12
d_gene: .
j_gene: TRBJ2-2
v_gene: TRBV30
abundance: many
CDR3nt: TGTGCCTGGAGTGTACAGGCCGGGGAGCTGTTTTTT
CDR3aa: CAWSVQAGELFF

len: 11
d_gene: .
j_gene: TRBJ2-2
v_gene: TRBV12-3/TRBV12-4
abundance: .
CDR3nt: TGTGCCGGCGGGAACACCGGGGAGCTGTTTTTT
CDR3aa: CAGGNTGELFF

len: 15
d_gene: .
j_gene: TRBJ1-1
v_gene: TRBV5-5
abundance: many
CDR3nt: TGTGCCAGCAGCCCCAGTCGACAGAAGAACACTGAAGCTTTCTTT
CDR3aa: CASSPSRQKNTEAFF

len: 16
d_gene: .
j_gene: TRBJ2-2
v_gene: TRBV11-2
abundance: .
CDR3nt: TGTGCCAGCAGCCGGACCCAGGGATCTTACACCGGGGAGCTGTTTTTT
CDR3aa: CASSRTQGSYTGELFF

len: 14
d_gene: .
j_gene: TRBJ1-1
v_gene: TRBV12-3/TRBV12-4
abundance: once
CDR3nt: TGTGCCAGCAGTTTAAGGGTGGGGGACACTGAAGCTTTCTTT
CDR3aa: CASSLRVGDTEAFF

len: 12
d_gene: .
j_gene: TRBJ2-5
v_gene: TRBV20-1
abundance: .
CDR3nt: TGCAGTGCCCTCCGGTCACAAGAGACCCAGTACTTC
CDR3aa: CSALRSQETQYF

len: 15
d_gene: TRBD2
j_gene: TRBJ2-7
v_gene: TRBV6-2/TRBV6-3
abundance: many
CDR3nt: TGTGCCAGCAGTTCCACTAGCGGGGGCTCCTACGAGCAGTACTTC
CDR3aa: CASSSTSGGSYEQYF

len: 14
d_gene: .
j_gene: TRBJ2-7
v_gene: TRBV6-1
abundance: .
CDR3nt: TGTGCCAGCAGTGACCAGCTAAACCTTGGAGAGCAGTACTTC
CDR3aa: CASSDQLNLGEQYF

len: 15
d_gene: TRBD2
j_gene: TRBJ2-2
v_gene: TRBV4-2
abundance: many
CDR3nt: TGTGCCAGCAGCCAACTAGCGGGAGCAACCGGGGGGCTGTTTTTT
CDR3aa: CASSQLAGATGGLFF

len: 12
d_gene: .
j_gene: TRBJ2-7
v_gene: TRBV28
abundance: many
CDR3nt: TGTGCCAGCAGTTTGGGGTTGGGGGAGCAGTACTTC
CDR3aa: CASSLGLGEQYF

len: 17
d_gene: .
j_gene: TRBJ1-5
v_gene: TRBV6-2/TRBV6-3
abundance: many
CDR3nt: TGTGCCAGCAGTTACAATAAGGGTACGGATAGCAATCAGCCCCAGCATTTT
CDR3aa: CASSYNKGTDSNQPQHF

len: 16
d_gene: TRBD2
j_gene: TRBJ2-5
v_gene: TRBV29-1
abundance: many
CDR3nt: TGCAGCGCCATGACTAGCGGGATGGTAGTCGGAGAGACCCAGTACTTC
CDR3aa: CSAMTSGMVVGETQYF

len: 15
d_gene: TRBD2
j_gene: TRBJ2-7
v_gene: TRBV12-3/TRBV12-4
abundance: many
CDR3nt: TGTGCCAGCAGGCGGACTAGCGGGAGTATCGACGAGCAGTACTTC
CDR3aa: CASRRTSGSIDEQYF

len: 14
d_gene: TRBD2
j_gene: TRBJ2-7
v_gene: TRBV28
abundance: .
CDR3nt: TGTGCCAGCAGTCCCGGGGGGTTAGATAACGAGCAGTACTTC
CDR3aa: CASSPGGLDNEQYF

len: 13
d_gene: TRBD1
j_gene: TRBJ1-1
v_gene: TRBV27
abundance: many
CDR3nt: TGTGCCAGCAGGACTACAGGGGCCACTGAAGCTTTCTTT
CDR3aa: CASRTTGATEAFF

len: 13
d_gene: TRBD1
j_gene: TRBJ2-7
v_gene: TRBV12-3/TRBV12-4
abundance: .
CDR3nt: TGTGCCAGCAGTTTAAATCTGGGGACAGTTAAATACTTC
CDR3aa: CASSLNLGTVKYF

len: 15
d_gene: .
j_gene: TRBJ2-2
v_gene: TRBV27
abundance: many
CDR3nt: TGTGCCAGCACCTTTGGAGGGGGCCCCGCCGGGGAGCTGTTTTTT
CDR3aa: CASTFGGGPAGELFF

len: 16
d_gene: .
j_gene: TRBJ2-7
v_gene: TRBV27
abundance: many
CDR3nt: TGTGCCAGCAGTCCCCAGGGGCCGTTAAGCTCCTACGAGCAGTACTTC
CDR3aa: CASSPQGPLSSYEQYF

len: 15
d_gene: .
j_gene: TRBJ2-2
v_gene: TRBV7-2
abundance: many
CDR3nt: TGTGCCAGCAGCTCGCAATACAGGGAACACGGGGAGCTGTTTTTT
CDR3aa: CASSSQYREHGELFF

len: 10
d_gene: .
j_gene: TRBJ2-5
v_gene: TRBV29-1
abundance: many
CDR3nt: TGCAGCGTTGAACTCGGCGGTGCGTTCTTC
CDR3aa: CSVELGGAFF

len: 13
d_gene: TRBD1
j_gene: TRBJ1-2
v_gene: TRBV7-2
abundance: many
CDR3nt: TGTGCCAGCAGCTTTGACAGGGCCTATGGCTACACCTTC
CDR3aa: CASSFDRAYGYTF

len: 15
d_gene: TRBD1
j_gene: TRBJ1-6
v_gene: TRBV6-2/TRBV6-3
abundance: many
CDR3nt: TGTGCCAGCAGCCCCGGGACAGGGGAATATTCACCCCTCCACTTT
CDR3aa: CASSPGTGEYSPLHF

len: 14
d_gene: TRBD1
j_gene: TRBJ2-5
v_gene: TRBV18
abundance: many
CDR3nt: TGTGCCAGCTCACCACAGGGGGCAGCGGAGACCCAGTACTTC
CDR3aa: CASSPQGAAETQYF